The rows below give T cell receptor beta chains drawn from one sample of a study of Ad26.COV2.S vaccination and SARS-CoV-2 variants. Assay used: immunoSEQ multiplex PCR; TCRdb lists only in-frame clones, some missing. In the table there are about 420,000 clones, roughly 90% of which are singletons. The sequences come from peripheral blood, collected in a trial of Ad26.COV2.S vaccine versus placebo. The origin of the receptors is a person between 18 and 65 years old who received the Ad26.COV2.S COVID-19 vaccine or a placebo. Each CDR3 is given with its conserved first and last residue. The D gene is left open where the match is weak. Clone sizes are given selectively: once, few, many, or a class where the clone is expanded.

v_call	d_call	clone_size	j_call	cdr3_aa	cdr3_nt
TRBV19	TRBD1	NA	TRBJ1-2	CASSMAGQGANYGYTF	TGTGCCAGTAGTATGGCGGGACAGGGAGCTAACTATGGCTACACCTTC
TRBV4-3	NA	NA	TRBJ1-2	CASSPRVRNYGYTF	TGCGCCAGCAGCCCGAGGGTTCGTAACTATGGCTACACCTTC
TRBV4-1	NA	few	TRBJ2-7	CASSQDRGTYEQYF	TGCGCCAGCAGCCAAGATAGAGGCACGTACGAGCAGTACTTC
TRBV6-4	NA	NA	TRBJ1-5	CASSAELNQPQHF	TGTGCCAGCAGTGCAGAACTCAATCAGCCCCAGCATTTT
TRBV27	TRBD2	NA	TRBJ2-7	CASSTPLRGGPSYEQYF	TGTGCCAGCAGTACCCCCCTCCGGGGGGGTCCCTCCTACGAGCAGTACTTC
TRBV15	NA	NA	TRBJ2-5	CATSKAGGYQETQYF	TGTGCCACCAGCAAAGCCGGCGGGTACCAAGAGACCCAGTACTTC
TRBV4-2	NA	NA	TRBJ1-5	CASSQRLRTDLNQPQHF	TGTGCCAGCAGCCAAAGACTACGGACAGACCTCAATCAGCCCCAGCATTTT
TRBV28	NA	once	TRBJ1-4	CASSLTGTNEKLFF	TGTGCCAGCAGTTTGACAGGAACGAATGAAAAACTGTTTTTT
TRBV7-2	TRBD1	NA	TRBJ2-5	CASSFGTGFQETQYF	TGTGCCAGCAGCTTTGGGACAGGGTTTCAAGAGACCCAGTACTTC
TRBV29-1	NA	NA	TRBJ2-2	CSARDTGELFF	TGCAGCGCGAGGGACACCGGGGAGCTGTTTTTT
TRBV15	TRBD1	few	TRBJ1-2	CATSGAGTGKYGYTF	TGTGCCACCAGCGGAGCGGGGACAGGGAAGTATGGCTACACCTTC
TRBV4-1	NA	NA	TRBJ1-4	CASSQDQAPRLINEKLFF	TGCGCCAGCAGCCAAGATCAGGCGCCCAGACTAATTAATGAAAAACTGTTTTTT
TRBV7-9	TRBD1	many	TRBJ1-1	CASSPLQGMNTEAFF	TGTGCCAGCAGCCCCCTACAGGGGATGAACACTGAAGCTTTCTTT
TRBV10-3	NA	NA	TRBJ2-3	CAISESTMAPGDTQYF	TGTGCCATCAGTGAGTCGACTATGGCCCCGGGAGATACGCAGTATTTT
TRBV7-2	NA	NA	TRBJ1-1	CASSLRGTEAFF	TGTGCCAGCAGCTTAAGGGGCACTGAAGCTTTCTTT
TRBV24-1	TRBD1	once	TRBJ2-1	CATRSDRDGYNEQFF	TGTGCCACCCGATCCGACAGGGACGGCTACAATGAGCAGTTCTTC
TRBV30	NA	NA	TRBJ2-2	CAWSPGVNTGELFF	TGTGCCTGGAGTCCGGGGGTGAACACCGGGGAGCTGTTTTTT
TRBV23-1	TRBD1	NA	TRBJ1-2	CASSQSTGVHYGYTF	TGCGCCAGCAGTCAATCAACAGGGGTGCACTATGGCTACACCTTC
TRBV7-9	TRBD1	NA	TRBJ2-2	CASTGTANTGELFF	TGTGCCAGCACCGGGACAGCGAACACCGGGGAGCTGTTTTTT
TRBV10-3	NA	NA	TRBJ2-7	CAISDLGVSYEQYF	TGTGCCATCAGTGATTTGGGGGTCTCCTACGAGCAGTACTTC
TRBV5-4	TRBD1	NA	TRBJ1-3	CASSLVGGQVSGNTIYF	TGTGCCAGCAGCTTGGTGGGGGGACAGGTCTCTGGAAACACCATATATTTT
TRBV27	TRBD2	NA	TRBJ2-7	CASSFMAGVTYEQYF	TGTGCCAGCAGTTTTATGGCGGGGGTCACCTACGAGCAGTACTTC
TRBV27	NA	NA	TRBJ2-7	CASSFLANTAEQYF	TGTGCCAGCAGTTTTTTGGCAAACACGGCTGAGCAGTACTTC
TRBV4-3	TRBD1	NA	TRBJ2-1	CASSLTDRVTDEQFF	TGCGCCAGCAGCCTAACTGACAGGGTTACCGATGAGCAGTTCTTC
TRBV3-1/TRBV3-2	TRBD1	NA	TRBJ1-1	CASSQVLDRGHAFF	TGTGCCAGCAGCCAAGTTTTGGACAGGGGGCATGCTTTCTTT
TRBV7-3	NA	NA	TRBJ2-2	CASSPQGGLNTGELFF	TGTGCCAGCAGCCCCCAGGGGGGGCTGAACACCGGGGAGCTGTTTTTT
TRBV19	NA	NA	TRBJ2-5	CASSIGNQETQYF	TGTGCCAGTAGTATAGGTAACCAAGAGACCCAGTACTTC
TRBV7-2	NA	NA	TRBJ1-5	CASSQGGDQPQHF	TGTGCCAGCAGTCAGGGAGGCGACCAGCCCCAGCATTTT
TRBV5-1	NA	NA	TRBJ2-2	CASSPGLIGNTGELFF	TGCGCCAGCAGCCCCGGGTTGATCGGGAACACCGGGGAGCTGTTTTTT
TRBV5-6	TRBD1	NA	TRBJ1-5	CASSSFRDRVGQPQHF	TGTGCCAGCAGCTCCTTCCGGGACAGGGTTGGTCAGCCCCAGCATTTT
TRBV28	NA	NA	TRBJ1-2	CASSPGSGYTF	TGTGCCAGCAGCCCCGGATCTGGCTACACCTTC
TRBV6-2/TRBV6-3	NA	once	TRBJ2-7	CASSGTGVISYEQYF	TGTGCCAGCAGTGGAACAGGCGTGATCTCCTACGAGCAGTACTTC
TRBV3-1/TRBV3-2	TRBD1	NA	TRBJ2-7	CASSQDLVPAGQASYEQYF	TGTGCCAGCAGCCAAGATTTGGTACCCGCGGGACAGGCCTCCTACGAGCAGTACTTC
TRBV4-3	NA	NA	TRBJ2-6	CASSQERQSYSGANVLTF	TGCGCCAGCAGCCAAGAGCGTCAGAGCTACTCTGGGGCCAACGTCCTGACTTTC
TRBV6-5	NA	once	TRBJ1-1	CASSYSRWAANTEAFF	TGTGCCAGCAGTTACTCCCGATGGGCAGCGAACACTGAAGCTTTCTTT
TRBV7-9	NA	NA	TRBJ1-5	CASSAGGRGNQPQHF	TGTGCCAGCAGCGCGGGAGGGAGGGGCAATCAGCCCCAGCATTTT
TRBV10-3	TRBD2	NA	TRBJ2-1	CAISDGWERGGQFF	TGTGCCATCAGTGATGGGTGGGAGCGGGGTGGGCAGTTCTTC
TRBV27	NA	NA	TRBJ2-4	CASSLPGQNIQYF	TGTGCCAGCAGTTTACCAGGGCAAAACATTCAGTACTTC
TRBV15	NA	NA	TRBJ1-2	CATSNPLSAGDYGYTF	TGTGCCACCAGCAACCCCCTAAGTGCGGGGGATTATGGCTACACCTTC
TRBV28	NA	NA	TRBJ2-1	CASSPGIPAYNEQFF	TGTGCCAGCAGTCCCGGGATCCCAGCGTACAATGAGCAGTTCTTC
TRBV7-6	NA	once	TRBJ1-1	CASSVSVNTEAFF	TGTGCCAGCAGCGTCTCAGTGAACACTGAAGCTTTCTTT
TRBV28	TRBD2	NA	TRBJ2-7	CASSLGLAGGQNSYEQYF	TGTGCCAGCAGTTTAGGGCTAGCGGGGGGCCAAAACTCCTACGAGCAGTACTTC
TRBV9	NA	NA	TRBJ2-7	CASSPHGWADEQYF	TGTGCCAGCAGCCCCCACGGGTGGGCGGACGAGCAGTACTTC